This T cell receptor beta chain was identified in a study of CD8 T cells in Susac syndrome. The RNA input was about 0.5 to 1 ug, and it was reverse transcribed with random hexamers. Multiplex immunoSEQ PCR targeted 54 Vbeta and 13 Jbeta TCR beta segments. TCRdb ran MiXCR on the immunoSEQ multiplex PCR reads and lists one entry per CDR3 protein. This table holds 100,000 to 150,000 distinct CDR3 sequences, 80% to 95% found once. Sequencing of TCR beta drew on CD8+ and CD4+ T cells from blood. Source material: CD8+ T cells from PBMCs. The sequence derives from a human donor with multiple sclerosis.

This chain's CDR3 is CSAKIRDEQFF. The CDR3 bases are TGCAGTGCCAAGATTAGGGATGAGCAGTTCTTC. The chain recombines TRBV20-1 with TRBJ2-1; D call uncertain. This CDR3 is 11 amino acids long. V lost 6 bases and J lost 8, with 11 bases in between. CDR1 DFQATT and CDR2 SNEGSKA come from the germline V gene (reference sequence).